These T cell receptor beta chains were read from a single sample in a study of blood T cell repertoires in COVID-19. Measured with immunoSEQ multiplex PCR; TCRdb has only the in-frame clones, and not every one. The profile shows about 240,000 clones, 70% to 90% of them singletons. Sequenced: PBMCs or T cells enriched from blood (not recorded which). The source of these receptors is a woman between 40 and 50 years old with acute COVID-19. The CDR3 runs from the conserved cysteine through the conserved F or W. A D gene is named only where the DNA matches it firmly. Clone size is stated in some rows and not others, as once, few, many or a class when expanded.

J gene: TRBJ2-7
V gene: TRBV27
clone size: once
D gene: TRBD1
CDR3 DNA: TGTGCCAGCAGTTTATTTGGGACAGGGTCCTACGAGCAGTACTTC
CDR3 protein: CASSLFGTGSYEQYF

J gene: TRBJ2-2
V gene: TRBV5-5
clone size: once
D gene: TRBD2
CDR3 DNA: TGTGCCAGCAGCTGGGGAGGGGACACCGGGGAGCTGTTTTTT
CDR3 protein: CASSWGGDTGELFF

J gene: TRBJ2-7
V gene: TRBV4-2
clone size: -
D gene: TRBD2
CDR3 DNA: TGTGCCAGCAGCCAAAAAACTGCGGGGGATTACGAGGAGCAGTACTTC
CDR3 protein: CASSQKTAGDYEEQYF

J gene: TRBJ1-1
V gene: TRBV3-1/TRBV3-2
clone size: -
D gene: TRBD1
CDR3 DNA: TGTGCCAGCAGCCAACAACCGGGACAGGGGAAATGGAACACTGAAGCTTTCTTT
CDR3 protein: CASSQQPGQGKWNTEAFF

J gene: TRBJ2-7
V gene: TRBV19
clone size: -
D gene: -
CDR3 DNA: TGTGCCAGTAGTACCCTCTACGAGCAGTACTTC
CDR3 protein: CASSTLYEQYF

J gene: TRBJ2-1
V gene: TRBV14
clone size: -
D gene: -
CDR3 DNA: TGTGCCAGCAGCCAAGAGAGGTACTCTGATCTGTTCTTC
CDR3 protein: CASSQERYSDLFF

J gene: TRBJ2-4
V gene: TRBV21-1
clone size: -
D gene: -
CDR3 DNA: TGTGCCAGCAGCAAGGTGGGGGGGAGAGCCAAAAACATTCAGTACTTC
CDR3 protein: CASSKVGGRAKNIQYF

J gene: TRBJ2-3
V gene: TRBV28
clone size: -
D gene: -
CDR3 DNA: TGTGCCAGCAGTTTTACCGCTACAGGTACGCAGTATTTT
CDR3 protein: CASSFTATGTQYF

J gene: TRBJ1-3
V gene: TRBV3-1/TRBV3-2
clone size: -
D gene: TRBD1
CDR3 DNA: TGTGCCAGCAGCCAGGGACAGGGAAACACCATATATTTT
CDR3 protein: CASSQGQGNTIYF

J gene: TRBJ2-1
V gene: TRBV3-1/TRBV3-2
clone size: few
D gene: -
CDR3 DNA: TGTGCCAGCAGCCTTCCTAGCAATGAGCAGTTCTTC
CDR3 protein: CASSLPSNEQFF

J gene: TRBJ1-6
V gene: TRBV4-1
clone size: -
D gene: -
CDR3 DNA: TGCGCCAGCAGCCAAGATAGGTCCAGGGGACGACGGAATTCACCCCTCCACTTT
CDR3 protein: CASSQDRSRGRRNSPLHF

J gene: TRBJ2-7
V gene: TRBV12-5
clone size: -
D gene: TRBD2
CDR3 DNA: TGTGCTAGTGGTTTGGCTAGCGGGAGGGGATACGAGCAGTACTTC
CDR3 protein: CASGLASGRGYEQYF

J gene: TRBJ1-2
V gene: TRBV2
clone size: -
D gene: -
CDR3 DNA: TGTGCCAGCAGTGAATCCTTTTCCTTAAACTATGGCTACACCTTC
CDR3 protein: CASSESFSLNYGYTF

J gene: TRBJ2-1
V gene: TRBV5-6
clone size: -
D gene: -
CDR3 DNA: TGTGCCAGCAGCTTGGGGGCGGGAAGCTCCTACAATGAGCAGTTCTTC
CDR3 protein: CASSLGAGSSYNEQFF

J gene: TRBJ2-5
V gene: TRBV15
clone size: -
D gene: TRBD2
CDR3 DNA: TGTGCCACCAGCAGAGATACACTAGCGGGAGCGTCAGAGACCCAGTACTTC
CDR3 protein: CATSRDTLAGASETQYF

J gene: TRBJ1-2
V gene: TRBV4-1
clone size: -
D gene: -
CDR3 DNA: TGCGCCAGCGTCCCCTCCGTAGGGGTTACTAACTATGGCTACACCTTC
CDR3 protein: CASVPSVGVTNYGYTF

J gene: TRBJ2-7
V gene: TRBV4-2
clone size: -
D gene: -
CDR3 DNA: TGTGCCAGCAGCCAAGGGGGCGGAACCTACGAGCAGTACTTC
CDR3 protein: CASSQGGGTYEQYF

J gene: TRBJ2-7
V gene: TRBV11-2
clone size: -
D gene: TRBD2
CDR3 DNA: TGTGCCAGCAGCTCTAGACTAGCGGGAGGCCATTGGCAGTACTTC
CDR3 protein: CASSSRLAGGHWQYF

J gene: TRBJ2-1
V gene: TRBV6-5
clone size: -
D gene: -
CDR3 DNA: TGTGCCAGCACCTTGGCTGGACACCAATACAATGAGCAGTTCTTC
CDR3 protein: CASTLAGHQYNEQFF

J gene: TRBJ2-5
V gene: TRBV19
clone size: -
D gene: TRBD2
CDR3 DNA: TGTGCCAGTAGTATAGGTTTCGGCGGGAGGGCGGAGACCCAGTACTTC
CDR3 protein: CASSIGFGGRAETQYF

J gene: TRBJ2-7
V gene: TRBV5-1
clone size: -
D gene: TRBD1
CDR3 DNA: TGCGCCAGCAGCCGGGGACAGAACTACGAGCAGTACTTC
CDR3 protein: CASSRGQNYEQYF

J gene: TRBJ1-2
V gene: TRBV7-2
clone size: -
D gene: -
CDR3 DNA: TGTGCCAGCAGCTTAGAAGCAGGGCTAAGCTATGGCTACACCTTC
CDR3 protein: CASSLEAGLSYGYTF

J gene: TRBJ2-3
V gene: TRBV4-1
clone size: -
D gene: -
CDR3 DNA: TGCGCCAGCAGCCCAACTGAGGATACGCAGTATTTT
CDR3 protein: CASSPTEDTQYF

J gene: TRBJ1-4
V gene: TRBV6-5
clone size: -
D gene: -
CDR3 DNA: TGTGCCAGCAGCAAGGACCGGGGAACGGGTGAAAAACTGTTTTTT
CDR3 protein: CASSKDRGTGEKLFF

J gene: TRBJ1-2
V gene: TRBV10-3
clone size: few
D gene: -
CDR3 DNA: TGTGCCATCAGCGATTCGCAGGGTAGGGAAGGCTACACCTTC
CDR3 protein: CAISDSQGREGYTF

J gene: TRBJ1-1
V gene: TRBV11-2
clone size: -
D gene: -
CDR3 DNA: TGTGCCAGCAGCTTCGGACATTTCACTGAAGCTTTCTTT
CDR3 protein: CASSFGHFTEAFF

J gene: TRBJ2-3
V gene: TRBV7-3
clone size: -
D gene: TRBD1
CDR3 DNA: TGTGCCAGCAGCTTAATGCCCGGAGGCAGGGGGCCAGATACGCAGTATTTT
CDR3 protein: CASSLMPGGRGPDTQYF

J gene: TRBJ1-1
V gene: TRBV6-1
clone size: -
D gene: -
CDR3 DNA: TGTGCCAGCAGTGAAAATTGGAGGAACACTGAAGCTTTCTTT
CDR3 protein: CASSENWRNTEAFF

J gene: TRBJ1-1
V gene: TRBV12-3/TRBV12-4
clone size: -
D gene: TRBD1
CDR3 DNA: TGTGCCAGCATCGGGACAGCTCCTGAAGCTTTCTTT
CDR3 protein: CASIGTAPEAFF

J gene: TRBJ2-7
V gene: TRBV7-9
clone size: -
D gene: TRBD2
CDR3 DNA: TGTGCCAGCAGCCCCCTAGCGGGGAGTTCCTACGAGCAGTACTTC
CDR3 protein: CASSPLAGSSYEQYF

J gene: TRBJ2-1
V gene: TRBV7-8
clone size: -
D gene: -
CDR3 DNA: TGTGCCAGCAGCTTAGTTTGGGCTGAGCAGTTCTTC
CDR3 protein: CASSLVWAEQFF